This T cell receptor (beta chain) was sequenced in a study of blood T cells in healthy people across ages. Sample-barcoded 5' priming and a J-beta primer mix drove a second PCR of roughly 6 to 12 cycles. TCRdb re-analysed the 5' RACE reads in MiXCR, keeping a single row per CDR3 protein. This table has hundreds of thousands of distinct CDR3 sequences, roughly 60% appearing once. Trimming at V came to 7 bases and at J to 4 bases, leaving 8 bases not matched to a gene. Germline loops: CDR1 DFQATT, CDR2 SNEGSKA (reference sequence). CDR3 length: 13 amino acids. This clonotype has a count of ten or more. The chain recombines TRBV20-1 with TRBJ2-5, with TRBD2 matching over 8 bases. Sequences were obtained from blood. This sequence was found in a young man in good health. CDR3 nucleotide sequence: TGCAGTGGTATCCCGGGGGGGCGAGAGACCCAGTACTTC. Translation gives CSGIPGGRETQYF.